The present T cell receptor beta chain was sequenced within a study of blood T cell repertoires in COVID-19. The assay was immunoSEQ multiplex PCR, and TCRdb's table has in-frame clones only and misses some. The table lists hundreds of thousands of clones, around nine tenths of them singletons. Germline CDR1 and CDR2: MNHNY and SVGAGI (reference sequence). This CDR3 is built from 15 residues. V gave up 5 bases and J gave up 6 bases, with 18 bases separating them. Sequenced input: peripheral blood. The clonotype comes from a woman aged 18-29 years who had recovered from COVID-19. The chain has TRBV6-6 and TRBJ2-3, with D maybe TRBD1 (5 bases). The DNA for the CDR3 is TGTGCCAGCAGTCCTGCTCTCAGGGATAGGGATACGCAGTATTTT. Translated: CASSPALRDRDTQYF.